One TCR beta chain is described in this entry. Antigen unknown. Germline V gene sequence: CDR1 SNHLY, CDR2 FYNNEI. The CDR3 consists of 12 residues. Trimming removed 6 bases at V and 5 bases at J, with 11 bases between. This record belongs to a study of cytomegalovirus exposure and HLA in healthy donors. Overall study results and limits: A later analysis by the authors found several of the most significant clusters apparently linked to common viral pathogens. Later findings reportedly placed an Asian-associated ancestry cluster below the approximately 670-donor mean for N-insertions. Most CMV-associated TCR beta chains appeared HLA-restricted in a later analysis. Fewer than 20,000 TCR beta sequences were associated with HLA alleles at 0.05 false discovery rate in a later analysis.

A multiplex PCR was run with 60 Vbeta primers and 13 Jbeta primers. Produced via immunoSEQ multiplex PCR; TCRdb's table is partial and in-frame only. The table records about 77,000 clones, around three quarters of them present only once. This clonotype was obtained from a man aged 40-55 years in good health and CMV-seronegative. The sequencing input was PBMCs. This chain links TRBV2 with TRBJ2-7; D gene uncertain. CDR3: CASSPSVNEQYF. CDR3 nucleotide sequence: TGTGCCAGCAGCCCCAGCGTAAACGAGCAGTACTTC.